A single sample gave rise to the 10 T cell receptor beta chains below, sequenced in a study of a mutant IDH1 vaccine in newly diagnosed glioma. Time point defined: week 35, safety follow-up. Alongside topical imiquimod, each dose of vaccine comprised 300 ug of mutant IDH1 20-mer peptide. Measured with immunoSEQ multiplex PCR; TCRdb has only the in-frame clones, and not every one. Seen here are 45,000 or so clones, more than 75% observed once, and the top ten hold around 6%. The antigens for these receptors are not known. Material: PBMCs, obtained from a glioma patient whose treatment included an IDH1 peptide vaccine. The receptors come from a woman in her thirties or forties with glioma.

The chain recombines TRBV30 with TRBJ1-5; D uncertain. Trimming left V 3 bases short and J 1 base short, with 7 bases between. The germline CDR1 and CDR2 sequences are GTSNPN and SVGIG (reference sequence). The CDR3 has 13 amino acids. CDR3 bases: TGTGCCTGGAGCACGGGGAGCAATCAGCCCCAGCATTTT. This codes for CAWSTGSNQPQHF.

The chain uses TRBV5-1 and TRBJ1-2; 9 bases map to TRBD1. Looked up from germline, CDR1 is SGHRS and CDR2 is YFSETQ. V trimming: 2 bases; J trimming: 7 bases; junction bases outside the gene matches: 12. The CDR3 extends over 16 amino acids. CDR3 sequence (DNA): TGCGCCAGCAGCTTAACCACCGGGACAGGGTATGCTGGCTACACCTTC. Translating it yields CASSLTTGTGYAGYTF.

The chain is built from TRBV5-4 and TRBJ1-1; D may be TRBD1 (5 bases). Germline V lookup: CDR1 SGHNT, CDR2 YYREEE (reference sequence). The CDR3 is made up of 13 amino acids. Trimming took 1 base from V and 4 from J, leaving 8 bases between them. CDR3 DNA: TGTGCCAGCAGCTTGTGGGGGAGCACTGAAGCTTTCTTT. Amino acid sequence: CASSLWGSTEAFF. Together with reference TRBV5-4 and TRBJ1-1, the CDR3 gives the full variable domain: ETGVTQSPTHLIKTRGQQVTLRCSSQSGHNTVSWYQQALGQGPQFIFQYYREEENGRGNFPPRFSGLQFPNYSSELNVNALELDDSALYLCASSLWGSTEAFFGQGTRLTVV.

The rearrangement links TRBV7-2 to TRBJ2-1; TRBD1 matches at 9 bases. The CDR3 totals 14 residues. Germline-derived CDR1 and CDR2 are SGHTA and FQGNSA. Losses at the gene ends were 5 bases for V and 4 bases for J; bases not matched to a gene: 3. CDR3 bases: TGTGCCAGCAGCCCGGACAGGGGTTACAATGAGCAGTTCTTC. This sequence encodes CASSPDRGYNEQFF. The full variable domain, completed using reference TRBV7-2 and TRBJ2-1, is GAGVSQSPSNKVTEKGKDVELRCDPISGHTALYWYRQSLGQGLEFLIYFQGNSAPDKSGLPSDRFSAERTGGSVSTLTIQRTQQEDSAVYLCASSPDRGYNEQFFGPGTRLTVL.

The J gene is TRBJ1-4, the V gene TRBV28; 8 bases fit TRBD1. Germline CDR1 reads MDHEN; CDR2 reads SYDVKM. There are 14 residues in the CDR3. V shed 4 bases, J shed 13 bases, and the junction held 11 bases outside the gene matches. This CDR3 is CASSSQGARVGLFF. Written as DNA, the CDR3 is TGTGCCAGCAGTTCCCAGGGGGCGCGAGTAGGACTGTTTTTT.

The rearrangement joins TRBV6-5 to TRBJ1-5; the match to TRBD1 covers 8 bases. This CDR3 contains 14 residues. The trim removed 6 bases at V and 4 bases at J, leaving 5 bases unmatched. Germline V gene lookup returns CDR1 MNHEY and CDR2 SVGAGI. The CDR3 loop is CASSRDRNNQPQHF. The CDR3 region has the DNA TGTGCCAGCAGCAGGGACAGGAATAATCAGCCCCAGCATTTT.

This clone has only one observation. CDR3: CAWSFDRGLETQYF. DNA of the CDR3: TGTGCCTGGAGTTTTGACAGGGGGCTGGAGACCCAGTACTTC. The rearrangement uses TRBV30 and TRBJ2-5, with TRBD1 matching 10 bases. V shed 2 bases and J 5 bases; nucleotides not matched to a gene: 5. This CDR3 has 14 amino acids. Germline V gives CDR1 GTSNPN, CDR2 SVGIG (reference sequence). Full variable domain (remainder filled in from reference TRBV30 and TRBJ2-5): SQTIHQWPATLVQPVGSPLSLECTVEGTSNPNLYWYRQAAGRGLQLLFYSVGIGQISSEVPQNLSASRPQDRQFILSSKKLLLSDSGFYLCAWSFDRGLETQYFGPGTRLLVL.

This clone was recorded only once. This chain links TRBV13 with TRBJ1-1; D is unclear. Germline lookup yields CDR1 PRHDT and CDR2 FYEKMQ (reference sequence). The CDR3 runs to 15 residues. With 5 bases removed from V and 1 base from J, the gap between germline ends came to 14 bases. CDR3 DNA sequence: TGTGCCAGCAGCAGCAACCGCCCGACGAACACTGAAGCTTTCTTT. Protein sequence: CASSSNRPTNTEAFF.

The chain combines TRBV2 with TRBJ2-4; D is undetermined. The germline V gene has CDR1 SNHLY and CDR2 FYNNEI. The CDR3 has 13 residues. V was trimmed by 10 bases and J by 2 bases, leaving 12 bases between them. The CDR3 here is CATHSRTKNIQYF. In DNA, the CDR3 is TGTGCCACCCACTCTAGAACCAAAAACATTCAGTACTTC. Filled out from reference TRBV2 and TRBJ2-4, the complete variable domain reads EPEVTQTPSHQVTQMGQEVILRCVPISNHLYFYWYRQILGQKVEFLVSFYNNEISEKSEIFDDQFSVERPDGSNFTLKIRSTKLEDSAMYFCATHSRTKNIQYFGAGTRLSVL.

This sequence joins TRBV12-5 and TRBJ2-3; no firm D call. Germline assignment: CDR1 LGHNT and CDR2 FRNRAP. The V gene lost 9 bases and the J gene lost 0 bases, with 7 bases spanning the gap. The CDR3 runs to 12 residues. The CDR3 nucleotides are TGTGCTAGCCAAGGTAGCACAGATACGCAGTATTTT. Protein: CASQGSTDTQYF.